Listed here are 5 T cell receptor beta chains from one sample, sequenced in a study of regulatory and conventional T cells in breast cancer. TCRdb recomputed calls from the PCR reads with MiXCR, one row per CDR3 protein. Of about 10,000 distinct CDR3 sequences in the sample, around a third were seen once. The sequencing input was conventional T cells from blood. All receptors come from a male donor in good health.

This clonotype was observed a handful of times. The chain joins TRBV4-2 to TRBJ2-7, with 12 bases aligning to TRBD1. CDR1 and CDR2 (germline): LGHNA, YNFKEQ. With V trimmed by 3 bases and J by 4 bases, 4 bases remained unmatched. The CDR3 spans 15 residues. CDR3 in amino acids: CASSQRDRGQYEQYF. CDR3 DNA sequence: TGTGCCAGCAGCCAGCGGGACAGGGGGCAGTACGAGCAGTACTTC.

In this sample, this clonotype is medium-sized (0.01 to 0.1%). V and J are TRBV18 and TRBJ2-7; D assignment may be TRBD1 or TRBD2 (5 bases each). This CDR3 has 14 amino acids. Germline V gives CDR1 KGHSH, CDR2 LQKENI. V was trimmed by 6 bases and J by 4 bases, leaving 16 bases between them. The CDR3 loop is CASSRGRNQYEQYF. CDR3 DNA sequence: TGTGCCAGCTCCCGGGGACGGAACCAGTACGAGCAGTACTTC.

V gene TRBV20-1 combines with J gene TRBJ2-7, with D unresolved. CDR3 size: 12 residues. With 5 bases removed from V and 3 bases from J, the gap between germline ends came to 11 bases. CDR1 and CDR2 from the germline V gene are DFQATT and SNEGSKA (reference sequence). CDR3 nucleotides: TGCAGTGCTCCTCGATCCTACTACGAGCAGTACTTC. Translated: CSAPRSYYEQYF.

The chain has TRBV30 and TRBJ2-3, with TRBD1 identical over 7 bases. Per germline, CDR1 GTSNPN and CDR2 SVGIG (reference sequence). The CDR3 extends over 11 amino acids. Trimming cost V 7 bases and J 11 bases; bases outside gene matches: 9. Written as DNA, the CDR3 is TGTGCCTCCAAGTGGAGACAGGGGCAGTATTTT. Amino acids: CASKWRQGQYF.

Here the CDR3 DNA reads TGTGCCAGCAGTAATGACGGGGCTAAAGCTTTCTTT. Its translation is CASSNDGAKAFF. The chain carries TRBV12-3 or TRBV12-4 and TRBJ1-1, with D possibly matching TRBD1 (5 bases). CDR3 length: 12 residues. V lost 5 bases and J 9 bases, leaving 13 bases between the germline ends.